The 18 T cell receptor beta chains below come from one sample, sequenced in a study of blood T cell repertoires in COVID-19. The assay was immunoSEQ multiplex PCR, and TCRdb's table has in-frame clones only and misses some. Here the sample spans approximately 250,000 clones, 70% to 90% being singletons. Sequenced: peripheral blood. The receptor set was obtained from a woman aged 55-75 years with active or convalescent COVID-19.

V gene TRBV7-2 combines with J gene TRBJ1-1; TRBD1 aligns across 8 bases. Germline V gene lookup returns CDR1 SGHTA and CDR2 FQGNSA. Trimming cost V 5 bases and J 4 bases; bases outside gene matches: 9. CDR3 length equals 15 residues. The CDR3 bases are TGTGCCAGCAGCACCGGACAGGGTCTAACCACTGAAGCTTTCTTT. This gives the protein CASSTGQGLTTEAFF.

The V gene is TRBV5-1, the J gene TRBJ1-2, with 9 bases aligning to TRBD1. The CDR3 spans 14 residues. Per the germline V gene, CDR1 is SGHRS and CDR2 is YFSETQ. Trimming cost V 0 bases and J 5 bases; bases outside gene matches: 2. DNA for the CDR3: TGCGCCAGCAGCTTGGGGACAGGGGATTATGGCTACACCTTC. Translated: CASSLGTGDYGYTF.

The rearrangement uses TRBV28 and TRBJ2-3; 8 nucleotides line up with TRBD2. The germline gives CDR1 MDHEN, CDR2 SYDVKM. The CDR3 has 13 amino acids. Trimming took 6 bases from V and 4 from J; bases not matched to a gene: 3. In DNA, the CDR3 is TGTGCCAGCAGCGGGGGGGCCCCAGATACGCAGTATTTT. Translation gives CASSGGAPDTQYF.

This rearrangement joins TRBV23-1 to TRBJ1-2, with D uncertain. TRBV23-1 is placed among ORFs of uncertain function. V gave up 3 bases and J gave up 7 bases, with 24 bases separating them. CDR3 length: 17 amino acids. CDR3 region: CASSHPPGGSIGCGYTF. In DNA form, the CDR3 reads TGCGCCAGCAGTCACCCCCCTGGAGGGTCGATCGGGTGTGGCTACACCTTC.

The rearrangement uses TRBV28 and TRBJ2-5, with TRBD2 identical over 11 bases. There are 15 residues in the CDR3. The ends lost 6 bases at V and 3 bases at J; junction bases unmatched: 6. CDR1 is MDHEN, CDR2 SYDVKM, per germline. CDR3 in amino acids: CASSSPSGGKETQYF. The CDR3 region has the DNA TGTGCCAGCAGCTCCCCTAGCGGGGGGAAAGAGACCCAGTACTTC. Filled out from reference TRBV28 and TRBJ2-5, the complete variable domain reads DVKVTQSSRYLVKRTGEKVFLECVQDMDHENMFWYRQDPGLGLRLIYFSYDVKMKEKGDIPEGYSVSREKKERFSLILESASTNQTSMYLCASSSPSGGKETQYFGPGTRLLVL.

V gene TRBV4-1 combines with J gene TRBJ1-2; D possibly corresponds to TRBD1 (5 bases). There are 13 residues in the CDR3. The germline V and J ends were trimmed by 4 bases and 0 bases, with 6 bases remaining between them. Germline V lookup: CDR1 MGHRA, CDR2 YSYEKL. CDR3 coding DNA: TGCGCCAGCAGCCTCAGGGCTAACTATGGCTACACCTTC. Translating it yields CASSLRANYGYTF.

This clone was seen a handful of times. The chain uses TRBV10-3 and TRBJ2-7; TRBD2 matches at 13 bases. V lost 10 bases, J lost 2 bases, and 5 bases stayed unmatched. The germline V gene has CDR1 ENHRY and CDR2 SYGVKD. This CDR3 is 14 amino acids long. CDR3 protein: CATKLAGGPYEQYF. Written as DNA, the CDR3 is TGTGCCACAAAACTAGCGGGAGGGCCCTACGAGCAGTACTTC.

The chain combines TRBV2 with TRBJ2-5; D perhaps matches TRBD1 (6 bases). The CDR3 contains 13 residues. The germline CDR1 and CDR2 sequences are SNHLY and FYNNEI. Trimming pared 6 bases from V and 2 bases from J, leaving 10 bases between. CDR3 in DNA: TGTGCCAGCAGGACAGGACCACAAGAGACCCAGTACTTC. Its translation: CASRTGPQETQYF.

The chain has TRBV19 and TRBJ1-1; D may be TRBD1 (5 bases). The V end was cut by 3 bases, the J end by 3 bases, with 17 bases between. The CDR3 runs to 16 residues. Germline V lookup: CDR1 LNHDA, CDR2 SQIVND (reference sequence). The CDR3 DNA sequence: TGTGCCAGTAGTATCCGGTCAGGGTATACGGACACTGAAGCTTTCTTT. Amino acid sequence: CASSIRSGYTDTEAFF.

The rearrangement uses TRBV7-8 and TRBJ2-1; D is ambiguous. V gave up 3 bases and J gave up 0 bases, with 18 bases separating them. The CDR3 has 18 amino acids. Germline V gene lookup returns CDR1 SGHVS and CDR2 FQNEAQ. Here the CDR3 reads CASSFNSHTYSSYNEQFF. In DNA, the CDR3 is TGTGCCAGCAGCTTTAATTCCCACACCTACAGCTCCTACAATGAGCAGTTCTTC.

The chain is built from TRBV27 and TRBJ2-2, with TRBD2 as a possible D gene (6 bases). Germline CDR1 MNHEY, CDR2 SMNVEV (reference sequence). The CDR3 totals 17 residues. V lost 0 bases and J lost 4, with 15 bases in between. DNA for the CDR3: TGTGCCAGCAGTTTATCGAAGTACGGGGGAGTCACCGGGGAGCTGTTTTTT. This translates into CASSLSKYGGVTGELFF.

J is TRBJ1-4 and V is TRBV28, with D possibly being TRBD1 (5 bases). Trimming removed 3 bases at V and 5 bases at J, with 19 bases between. The CDR3 covers 17 residues. The germline V gene has CDR1 MDHEN and CDR2 SYDVKM. The CDR3 protein is CASSFPSSGIRNEKLFF. The DNA for the CDR3 is TGTGCCAGCAGTTTCCCCTCCTCAGGGATTAGGAATGAAAAACTGTTTTTT.

The chain uses TRBV2 and TRBJ1-4; no clear D. With 7 bases removed from V and 5 bases from J, the gap between germline ends came to 14 bases. The CDR3 has 14 residues. Germline V lookup: CDR1 SNHLY, CDR2 FYNNEI. DNA for the CDR3: TGTGCCAGCAATTTGTACAGCCCAAATGAAAAACTGTTTTTT. It specifies CASNLYSPNEKLFF.

The table lists this clone with a few counts. The chain employs TRBV19 and TRBJ2-2; 10 positions agree with TRBD2. Trimming cost V 3 bases and J 5 bases; bases outside gene matches: 6. The CDR3 is made up of 16 amino acids. Germline assignment: CDR1 LNHDA and CDR2 SQIVND (reference sequence). CDR3: CASSIQREGRTGELFF. The CDR3 nucleotides read TGTGCCAGTAGTATCCAGCGGGAGGGCCGGACCGGGGAGCTGTTTTTT.

In its sample, this clone was seen once. CDR3 amino acids: CASSARRGGKNTEAFF. The DNA for the CDR3 is TGTGCCAGTAGTGCCCGGAGGGGGGGAAAGAACACTGAAGCTTTCTTT. V gene TRBV19 combines with J gene TRBJ1-1; the D gene is possibly TRBD1 (6 bases). CDR1 and CDR2 from the germline V gene are LNHDA and SQIVND (reference sequence). The length of the CDR3 is 16 residues. The V gene lost 5 bases and the J gene lost 1 base, with 17 bases spanning the gap.

This clone appeared a single time. V is TRBV7-9 and J is TRBJ2-2; 9 nucleotides agree with TRBD1. J was trimmed by 4 bases and V by 5 bases; bases with no gene match: 5. This CDR3 has 15 residues. Germline V gene lookup returns CDR1 SEHNR and CDR2 FQNEAQ (reference sequence). The CDR3 nucleotides read TGTGCCAGCAGCCCGGGACAGGGTGCCACCGGGGAGCTGTTTTTT. Amino acids: CASSPGQGATGELFF.

The table lists this clone with a count of one. The chain carries TRBV11-2 and TRBJ1-1; D gene unclear. The CDR3 length is 14 residues. CDR1 and CDR2 (germline): SGHAT, FQNNGV. Trimming removed 2 bases from V and 5 bases from J, with 12 bases in between. CDR3 nucleotide sequence: TGTGCCAGCAGCTTACGGCCAGGAGGGACTGAAGCTTTCTTT. Translating it yields CASSLRPGGTEAFF.

The V and J genes are TRBV11-3 and TRBJ2-1, with 9 bases fitting TRBD1. Germline trimming cut 5 bases from V and 4 bases from J; bases unmatched to any gene: 3. The CDR3 is made up of 14 amino acids. The germline CDR1 and CDR2 sequences are SGHNT and YENEEA. CDR3 bases: TGTGCCAGCAGCCCGACAGGGGGTTACAATGAGCAGTTCTTC. Translation: CASSPTGGYNEQFF.